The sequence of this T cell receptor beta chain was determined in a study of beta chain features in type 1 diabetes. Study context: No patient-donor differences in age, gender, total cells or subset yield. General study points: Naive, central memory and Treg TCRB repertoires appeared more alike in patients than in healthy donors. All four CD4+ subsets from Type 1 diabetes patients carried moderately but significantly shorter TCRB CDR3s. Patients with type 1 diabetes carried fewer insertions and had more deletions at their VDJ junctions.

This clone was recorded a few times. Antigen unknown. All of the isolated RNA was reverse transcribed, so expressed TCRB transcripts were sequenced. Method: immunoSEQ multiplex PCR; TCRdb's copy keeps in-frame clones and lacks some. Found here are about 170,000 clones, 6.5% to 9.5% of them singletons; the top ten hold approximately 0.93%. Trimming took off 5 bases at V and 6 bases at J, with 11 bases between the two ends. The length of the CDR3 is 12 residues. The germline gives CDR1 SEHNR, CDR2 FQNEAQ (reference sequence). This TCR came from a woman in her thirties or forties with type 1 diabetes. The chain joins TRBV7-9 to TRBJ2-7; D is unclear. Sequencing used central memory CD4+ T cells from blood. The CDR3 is CASSPGPAEQYF. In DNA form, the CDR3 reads TGTGCCAGCAGCCCAGGTCCGGCCGAGCAGTACTTC. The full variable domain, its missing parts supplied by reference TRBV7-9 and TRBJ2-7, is DTGVSQNPRHKITKRGQNVTFRCDPISEHNRLYWYRQTLGQGPEFLTYFQNEAQLEKSRLLSDRFSAERPKGSFSTLEIQRTEQGDSAMYLCASSPGPAEQYFGPGTRLTVT.